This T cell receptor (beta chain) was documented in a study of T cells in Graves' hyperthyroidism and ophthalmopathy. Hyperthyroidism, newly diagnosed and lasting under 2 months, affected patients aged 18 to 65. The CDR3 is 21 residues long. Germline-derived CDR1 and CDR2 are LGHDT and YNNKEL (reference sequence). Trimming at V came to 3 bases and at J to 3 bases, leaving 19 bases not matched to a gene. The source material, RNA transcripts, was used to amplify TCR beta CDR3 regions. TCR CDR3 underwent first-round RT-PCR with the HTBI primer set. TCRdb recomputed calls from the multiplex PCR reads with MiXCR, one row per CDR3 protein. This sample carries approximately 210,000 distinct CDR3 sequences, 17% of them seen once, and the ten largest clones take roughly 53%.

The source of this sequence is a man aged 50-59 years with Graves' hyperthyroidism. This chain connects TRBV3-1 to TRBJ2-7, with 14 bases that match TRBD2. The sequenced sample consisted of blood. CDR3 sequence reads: CASSHPTGKGTSGSGDYEQYF. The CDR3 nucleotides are TGTGCCAGCAGCCACCCTACAGGGAAAGGGACTAGCGGGAGTGGGGACTACGAGCAGTACTTC.